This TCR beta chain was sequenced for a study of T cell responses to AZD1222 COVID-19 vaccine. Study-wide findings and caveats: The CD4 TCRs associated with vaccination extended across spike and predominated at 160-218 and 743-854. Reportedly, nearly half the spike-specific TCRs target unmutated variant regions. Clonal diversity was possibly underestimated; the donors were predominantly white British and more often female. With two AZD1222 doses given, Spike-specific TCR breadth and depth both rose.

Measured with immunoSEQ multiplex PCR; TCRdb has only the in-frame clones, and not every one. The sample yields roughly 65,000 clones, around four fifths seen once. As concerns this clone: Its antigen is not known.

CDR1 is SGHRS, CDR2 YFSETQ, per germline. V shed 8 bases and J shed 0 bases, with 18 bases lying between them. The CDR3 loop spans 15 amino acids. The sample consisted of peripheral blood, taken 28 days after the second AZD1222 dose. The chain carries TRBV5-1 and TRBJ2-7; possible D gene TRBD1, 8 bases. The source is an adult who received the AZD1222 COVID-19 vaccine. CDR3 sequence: CASRTGLAVSYEQYF. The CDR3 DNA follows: TGCGCCAGTAGGACAGGGCTAGCGGTCTCCTACGAGCAGTACTTC.